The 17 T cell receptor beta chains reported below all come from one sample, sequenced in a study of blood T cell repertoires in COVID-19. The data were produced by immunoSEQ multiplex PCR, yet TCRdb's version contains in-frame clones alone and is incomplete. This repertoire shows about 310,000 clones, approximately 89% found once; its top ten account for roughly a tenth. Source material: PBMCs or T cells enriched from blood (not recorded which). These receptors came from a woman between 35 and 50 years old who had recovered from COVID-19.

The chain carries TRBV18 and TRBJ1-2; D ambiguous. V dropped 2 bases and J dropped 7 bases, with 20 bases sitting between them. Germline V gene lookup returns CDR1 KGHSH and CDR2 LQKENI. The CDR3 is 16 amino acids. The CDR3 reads CASSPTRQEGRSGYTF. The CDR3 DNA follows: TGTGCCAGCTCACCAACGAGGCAGGAGGGTCGGAGTGGCTACACCTTC.

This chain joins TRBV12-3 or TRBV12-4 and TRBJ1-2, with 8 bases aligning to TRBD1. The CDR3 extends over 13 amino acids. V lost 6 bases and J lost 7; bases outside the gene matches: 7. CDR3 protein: CASRKGQVAGYTF. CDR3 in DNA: TGTGCCAGCAGAAAGGGACAGGTTGCTGGCTACACCTTC.

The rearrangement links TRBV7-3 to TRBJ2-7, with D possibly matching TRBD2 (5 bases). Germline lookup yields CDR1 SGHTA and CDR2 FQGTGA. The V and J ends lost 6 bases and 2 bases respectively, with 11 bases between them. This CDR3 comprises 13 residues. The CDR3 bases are TGTGCCAGCAGGAGGGATAACACCTACGAGCAGTACTTC. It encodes CASRRDNTYEQYF. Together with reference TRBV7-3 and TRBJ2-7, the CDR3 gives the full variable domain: GAGVSQTPSNKVTEKGKYVELRCDPISGHTALYWYRQSLGQGPEFLIYFQGTGAADDSGLPNDRFFAVRPEGSVSTLKIQRTERGDSAVYLCASRRDNTYEQYFGPGTRLTVT.

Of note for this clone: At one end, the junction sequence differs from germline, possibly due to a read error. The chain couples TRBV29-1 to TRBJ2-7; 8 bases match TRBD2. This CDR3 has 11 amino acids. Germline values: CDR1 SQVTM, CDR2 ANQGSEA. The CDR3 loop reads CSVRYSGVSFF. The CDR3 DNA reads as TGCAGCGTACGCTATAGCGGGGTTTCTTTTTTC.

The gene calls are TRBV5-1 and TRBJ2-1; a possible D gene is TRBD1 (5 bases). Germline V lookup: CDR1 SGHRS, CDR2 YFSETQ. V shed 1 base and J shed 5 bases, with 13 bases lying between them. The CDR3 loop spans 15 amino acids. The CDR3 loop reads CASSLNPQGDNEQFF. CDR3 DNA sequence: TGCGCCAGCAGCTTGAACCCTCAGGGTGACAATGAGCAGTTCTTC.

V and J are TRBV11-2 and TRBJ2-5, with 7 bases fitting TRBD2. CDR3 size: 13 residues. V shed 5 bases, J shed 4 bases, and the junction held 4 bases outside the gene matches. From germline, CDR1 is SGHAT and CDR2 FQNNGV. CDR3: CASSPGRRETQYF. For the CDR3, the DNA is TGTGCCAGCAGCCCCGGGAGGAGAGAGACCCAGTACTTC.

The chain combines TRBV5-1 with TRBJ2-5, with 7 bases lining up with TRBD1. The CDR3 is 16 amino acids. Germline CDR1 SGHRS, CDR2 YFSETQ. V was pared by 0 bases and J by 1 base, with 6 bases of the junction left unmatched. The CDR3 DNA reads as TGCGCCAGCAGCTTGGGTCCGGGACAGACCCAAGAGACCCAGTACTTC. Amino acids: CASSLGPGQTQETQYF.

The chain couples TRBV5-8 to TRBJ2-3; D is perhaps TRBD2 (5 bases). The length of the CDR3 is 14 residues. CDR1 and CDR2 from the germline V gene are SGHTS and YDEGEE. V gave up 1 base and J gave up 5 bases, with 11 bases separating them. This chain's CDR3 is CASSLRGLGDTQYF. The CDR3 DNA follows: TGTGCCAGCAGCTTGAGAGGGCTGGGAGATACGCAGTATTTT.

CDR3 sequence: CASSLYRVGSYNSPLHF. In DNA, the CDR3 is TGTGCCAGTAGTCTTTACAGGGTTGGCTCCTATAATTCACCCCTCCACTTT. The J gene is TRBJ1-6, the V gene TRBV19; a possible D gene is TRBD1 (6 bases). V was pared by 5 bases and J by 0 bases, with 14 bases between. CDR3 length: 17 amino acids. From germline, CDR1 is LNHDA and CDR2 SQIVND (reference sequence).

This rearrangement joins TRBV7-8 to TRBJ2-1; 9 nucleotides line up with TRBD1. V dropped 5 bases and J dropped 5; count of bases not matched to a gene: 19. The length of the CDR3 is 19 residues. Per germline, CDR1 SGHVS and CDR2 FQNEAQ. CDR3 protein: CASSPLGRGTGKMDNEQFF. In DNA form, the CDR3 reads TGTGCCAGCAGCCCATTGGGTCGTGGGACAGGGAAGATGGACAATGAGCAGTTCTTC.

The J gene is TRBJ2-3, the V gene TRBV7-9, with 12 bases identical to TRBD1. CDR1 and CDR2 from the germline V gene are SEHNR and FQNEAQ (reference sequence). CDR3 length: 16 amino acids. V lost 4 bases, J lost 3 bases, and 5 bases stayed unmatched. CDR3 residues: CASSWGQGARTDTQYF. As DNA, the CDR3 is TGTGCCAGCAGCTGGGGACAGGGGGCTAGGACAGATACGCAGTATTTT.

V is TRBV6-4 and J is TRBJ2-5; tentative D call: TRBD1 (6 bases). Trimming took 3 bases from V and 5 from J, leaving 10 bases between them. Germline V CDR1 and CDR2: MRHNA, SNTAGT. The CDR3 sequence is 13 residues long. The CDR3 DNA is TGTGCCAGCAGTGAACAGGGTGGTGAGACCCAGTACTTC. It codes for CASSEQGGETQYF.

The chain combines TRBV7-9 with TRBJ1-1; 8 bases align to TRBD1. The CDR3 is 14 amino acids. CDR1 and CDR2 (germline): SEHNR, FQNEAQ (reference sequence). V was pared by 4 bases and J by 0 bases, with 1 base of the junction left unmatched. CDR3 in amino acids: CASSWDRLNTEAFF. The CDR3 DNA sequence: TGTGCCAGCAGCTGGGACAGGCTGAACACTGAAGCTTTCTTT.

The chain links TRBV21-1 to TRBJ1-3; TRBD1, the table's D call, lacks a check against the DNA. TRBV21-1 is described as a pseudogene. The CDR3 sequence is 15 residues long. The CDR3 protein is CASSKVGVSGNTIYF. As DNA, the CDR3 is TGTGCCAGCAGCAAAGTGGGCGTCTCTGGAAACACCATATATTTT.

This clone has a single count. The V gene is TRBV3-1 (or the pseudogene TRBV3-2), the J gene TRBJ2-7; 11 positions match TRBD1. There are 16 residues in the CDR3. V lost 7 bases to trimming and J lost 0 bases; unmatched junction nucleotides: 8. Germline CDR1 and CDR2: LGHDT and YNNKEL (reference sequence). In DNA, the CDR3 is TGTGCCAGCATCCCCGGGGGGACAGGGGGCTCCTACGAGCAGTACTTC. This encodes CASIPGGTGGSYEQYF.

In DNA form, the CDR3 reads TGTGCCAGTAGCCATACAGGCAATCAGCCCCAGCATTTT. Amino acids: CASSHTGNQPQHF. V and J are TRBV19 and TRBJ1-5, with no clear D. From germline, CDR1 is LNHDA and CDR2 SQIVND (reference sequence). This CDR3 is 13 amino acids long. V lost 6 bases and J 2 bases, leaving 8 bases between the germline ends.

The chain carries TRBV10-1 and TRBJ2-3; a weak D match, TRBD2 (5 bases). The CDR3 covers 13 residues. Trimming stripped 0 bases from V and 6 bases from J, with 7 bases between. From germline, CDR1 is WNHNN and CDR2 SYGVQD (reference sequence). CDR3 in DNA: TGCGCCAGCAGTGAGTCGCGGAGGGATACGCAGTATTTT. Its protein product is CASSESRRDTQYF.